This T cell receptor (beta chain) was documented in a study of CD8+ T cells in alopecia areata. Treatment here: oral pan-JAK inhibitor, 5-10 mg twice daily. As part of sample collection, lesional scalp punch biopsies and peripheral blood were taken from alopecia areata patients. PBMCs served as the source from which CD4+ and CD8+ T cells were sorted. Study-level findings and limits: Scalp samples also yield sequences of resident alphabeta T cells from normal skin.

In this sample, this clone turned up a few times. Its specificity is unknown. Following RNA extraction, reverse transcription yielded cDNA that acted as the sequencing template. Method: immunoSEQ multiplex PCR; TCRdb's copy keeps in-frame clones and lacks some. The table records 190,000 or so clones, nearly 60% of them present only once. The CDR3 sequence is 17 residues long. J lost 7 bases, V lost 0 bases, and 9 bases had no gene match. Germline CDR1 LGHNA, CDR2 YNFKEQ. This sequence joins TRBV4-2 and TRBJ1-4; TRBD1 aligns across 9 bases. This TCR was recovered from a human donor with alopecia areata. Specimen: CD4+ T cells sorted from blood, collected at week 24, from a patient treated with tofacitinib. CDR3 sequence reads: CASSQEGTGRPGEKLFF. Written as DNA, the CDR3 is TGTGCCAGCAGCCAAGAGGGGACAGGGCGGCCCGGTGAAAAACTGTTTTTT.